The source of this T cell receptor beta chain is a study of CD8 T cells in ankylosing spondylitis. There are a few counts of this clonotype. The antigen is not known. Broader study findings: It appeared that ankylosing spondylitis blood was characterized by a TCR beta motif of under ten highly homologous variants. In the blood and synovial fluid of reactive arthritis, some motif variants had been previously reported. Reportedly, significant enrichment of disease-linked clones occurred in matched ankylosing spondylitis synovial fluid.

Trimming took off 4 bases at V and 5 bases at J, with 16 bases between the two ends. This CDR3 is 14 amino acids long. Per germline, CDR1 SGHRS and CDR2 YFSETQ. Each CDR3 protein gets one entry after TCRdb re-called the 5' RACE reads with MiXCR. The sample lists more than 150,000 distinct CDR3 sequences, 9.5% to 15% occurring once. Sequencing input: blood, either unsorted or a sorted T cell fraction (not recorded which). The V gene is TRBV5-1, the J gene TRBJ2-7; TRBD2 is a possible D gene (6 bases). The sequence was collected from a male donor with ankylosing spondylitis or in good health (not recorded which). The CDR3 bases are TGCGCCAGCAGCCAGGAGGTACGGGGGAACGAGCAGTACTTC. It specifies CASSQEVRGNEQYF.